This T cell receptor beta chain was obtained from a study of cytomegalovirus exposure and HLA in healthy donors. Trimming cost V 4 bases and J 3 bases; bases outside gene matches: 4. The germline V gene has CDR1 LGHNA and CDR2 YSLEER. The CDR3 runs 14 residues. TCRdb's copy holds only in-frame clones and misses some; the assay was immunoSEQ multiplex PCR. Of 250,000 to 300,000 clones in the sample, around 87% were seen once. The clonotype comes from a woman under 30 in good health and CMV-seronegative. The chain couples TRBV4-3 to TRBJ1-2, with TRBD1 matching over 8 bases. The sample taken for sequencing was PBMCs. The CDR3 DNA reads TGCGCCAGCAGCCGCCAGACAGGGGACTATGGCTACACCTTC. It is translated as CASSRQTGDYGYTF.